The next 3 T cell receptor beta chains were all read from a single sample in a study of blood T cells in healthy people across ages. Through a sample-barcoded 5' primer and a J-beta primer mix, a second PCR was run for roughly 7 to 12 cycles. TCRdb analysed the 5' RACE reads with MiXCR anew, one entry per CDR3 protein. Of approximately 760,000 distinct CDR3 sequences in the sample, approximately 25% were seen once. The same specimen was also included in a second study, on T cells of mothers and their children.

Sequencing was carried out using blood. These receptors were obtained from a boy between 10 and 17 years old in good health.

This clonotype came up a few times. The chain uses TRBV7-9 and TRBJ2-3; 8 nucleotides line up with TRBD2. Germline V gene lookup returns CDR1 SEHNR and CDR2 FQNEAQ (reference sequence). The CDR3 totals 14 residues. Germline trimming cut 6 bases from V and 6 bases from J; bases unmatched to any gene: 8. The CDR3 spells CASSRGLASDTQYF. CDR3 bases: TGTGCCAGCAGTCGAGGACTAGCTTCTGATACGCAGTATTTT.

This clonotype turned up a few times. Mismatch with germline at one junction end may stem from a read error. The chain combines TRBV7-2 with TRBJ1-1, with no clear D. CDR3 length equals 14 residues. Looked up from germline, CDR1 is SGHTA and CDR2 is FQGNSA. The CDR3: CANSLGGLFTEAFF. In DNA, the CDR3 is TGTGCCAACAGCTTAGGAGGGTTGTTCACTGAAGCTTTCTTT.

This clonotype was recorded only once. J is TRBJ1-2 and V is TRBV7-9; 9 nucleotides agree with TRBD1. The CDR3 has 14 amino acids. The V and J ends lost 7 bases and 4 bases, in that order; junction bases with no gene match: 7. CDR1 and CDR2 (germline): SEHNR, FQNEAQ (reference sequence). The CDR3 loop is CASTLGQGFYGYTF. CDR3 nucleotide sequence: TGTGCCAGCACCCTCGGACAGGGGTTCTATGGCTACACCTTC.